The clone carrying this T cell receptor beta chain was seen many times. The junction departs from germline at one end; a sequencing error may be responsible. This sample is part of a study of neurological immune-mediated disorders. Time point described: longitudinal time-point 2. For the unsorted libraries, 2 million PBMCs stored at -80 C served as input. From the 5' RACE reads, TCRdb called clonotypes with MiXCR, one entry per CDR3 protein. This table has under 50,000 distinct CDR3 sequences, about 12% appearing once. The germline V gene encodes CDR1 SSHAT and CDR2 FNYEAQ (reference sequence). The CDR3 extends over 12 amino acids.

The sample was PBMCs. This receptor was taken from a male donor with HTLV-1-associated myelopathy (HAM/TSP). The gene calls are TRBV7-7 and TRBJ2-5; no reliable D call. The CDR3, as DNA: TGTGCTAGCAGCCCGCTCGTAGAGACCCAGTACTTC. Translation: CASSPLVETQYF.